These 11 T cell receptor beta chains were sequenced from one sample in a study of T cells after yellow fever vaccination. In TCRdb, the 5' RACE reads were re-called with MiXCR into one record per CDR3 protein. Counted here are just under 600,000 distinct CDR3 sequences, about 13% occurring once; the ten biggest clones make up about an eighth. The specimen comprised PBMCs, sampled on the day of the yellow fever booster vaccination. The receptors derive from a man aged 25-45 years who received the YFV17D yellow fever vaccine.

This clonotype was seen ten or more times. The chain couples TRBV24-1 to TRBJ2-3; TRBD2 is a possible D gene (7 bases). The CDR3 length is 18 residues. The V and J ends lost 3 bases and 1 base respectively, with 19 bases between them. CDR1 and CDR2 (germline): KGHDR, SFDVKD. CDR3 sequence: CATSDTSGLGGGTDTQYF. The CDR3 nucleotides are TGTGCCACCAGTGATACCTCCGGACTAGGGGGGGGCACAGATACGCAGTATTTT.

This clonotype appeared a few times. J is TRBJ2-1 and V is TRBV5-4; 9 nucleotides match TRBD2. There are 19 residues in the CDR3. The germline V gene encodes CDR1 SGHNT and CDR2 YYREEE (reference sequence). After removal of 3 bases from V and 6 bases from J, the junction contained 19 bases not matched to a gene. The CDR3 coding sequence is TGTGCCAGCAGCTCGGATTTCTTAGCGGGAGAGGTCCGCCTCAATGAGCAGTTCTTC. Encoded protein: CASSSDFLAGEVRLNEQFF. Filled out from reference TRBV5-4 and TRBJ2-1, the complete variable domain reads ETGVTQSPTHLIKTRGQQVTLRCSSQSGHNTVSWYQQALGQGPQFIFQYYREEENGRGNFPPRFSGLQFPNYSSELNVNALELDDSALYLCASSSDFLAGEVRLNEQFFGPGTRLTVL.

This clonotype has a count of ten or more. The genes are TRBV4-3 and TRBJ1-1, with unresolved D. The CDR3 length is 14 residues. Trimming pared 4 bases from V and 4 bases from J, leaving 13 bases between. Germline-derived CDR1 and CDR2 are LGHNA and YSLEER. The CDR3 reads CASSPPGRATEAFF. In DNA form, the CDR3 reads TGCGCCAGCAGCCCCCCCGGGAGAGCCACTGAAGCTTTCTTT.

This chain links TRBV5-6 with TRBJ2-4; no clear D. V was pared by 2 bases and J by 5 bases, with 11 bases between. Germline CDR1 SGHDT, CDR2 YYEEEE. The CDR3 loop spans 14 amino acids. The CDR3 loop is CASSFTKAQNIQYF. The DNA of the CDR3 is TGTGCCAGCAGCTTCACCAAGGCCCAAAACATTCAGTACTTC.

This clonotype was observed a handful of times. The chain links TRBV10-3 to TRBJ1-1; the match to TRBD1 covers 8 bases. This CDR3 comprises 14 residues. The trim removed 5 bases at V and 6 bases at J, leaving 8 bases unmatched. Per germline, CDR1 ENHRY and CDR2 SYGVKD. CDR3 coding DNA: TGTGCCATCAGTCAAGGACAGGGCGACGCTGAAGCTTTCTTT. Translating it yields CAISQGQGDAEAFF.

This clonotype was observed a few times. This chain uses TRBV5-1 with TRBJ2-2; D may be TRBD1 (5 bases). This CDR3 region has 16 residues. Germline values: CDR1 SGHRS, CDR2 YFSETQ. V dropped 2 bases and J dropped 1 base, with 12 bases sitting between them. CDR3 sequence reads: CASSFPGAVNTGELFF. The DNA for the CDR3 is TGCGCCAGCAGCTTCCCTGGGGCGGTGAACACCGGGGAGCTGTTTTTT.

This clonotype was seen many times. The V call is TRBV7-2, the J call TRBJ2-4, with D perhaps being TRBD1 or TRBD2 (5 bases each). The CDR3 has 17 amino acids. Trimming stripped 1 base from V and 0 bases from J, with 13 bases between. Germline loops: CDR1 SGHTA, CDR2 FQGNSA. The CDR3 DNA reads TGTGCCAGCAGCTTAGTGCCGGGGACGGGAGCCAAAAACATTCAGTACTTC. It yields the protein CASSLVPGTGAKNIQYF.

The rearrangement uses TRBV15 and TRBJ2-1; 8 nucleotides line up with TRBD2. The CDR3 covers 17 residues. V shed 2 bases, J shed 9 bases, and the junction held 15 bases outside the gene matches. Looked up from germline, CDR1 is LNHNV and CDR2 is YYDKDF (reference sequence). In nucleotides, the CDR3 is TGTGCCACCAGCAGATCCGTCCACCCGGGAGGGCCGGCTGAGCAGTTCTTC. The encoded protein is CATSRSVHPGGPAEQFF. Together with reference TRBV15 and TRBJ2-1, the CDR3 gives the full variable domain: DAMVIQNPRYQVTQFGKPVTLSCSQTLNHNVMYWYQQKSSQAPKLLFHYYDKDFNNEADTPDNFQSRRPNTSFCFLDIRSPGLGDTAMYLCATSRSVHPGGPAEQFFGPGTRLTVL.

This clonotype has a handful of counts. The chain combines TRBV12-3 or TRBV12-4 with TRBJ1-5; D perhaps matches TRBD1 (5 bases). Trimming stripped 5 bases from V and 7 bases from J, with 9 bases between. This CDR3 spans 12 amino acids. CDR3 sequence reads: CASSVRGQPQHF. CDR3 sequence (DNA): TGTGCCAGCAGTGTCCGGGGGCAGCCCCAGCATTTT.

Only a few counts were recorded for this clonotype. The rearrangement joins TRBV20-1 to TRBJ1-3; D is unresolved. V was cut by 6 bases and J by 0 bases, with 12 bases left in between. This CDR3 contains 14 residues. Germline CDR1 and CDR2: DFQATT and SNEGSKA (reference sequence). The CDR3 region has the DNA TGCAGTGCCCCTTGGGCCAGCTCTGGAAACACCATATATTTT. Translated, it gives CSAPWASSGNTIYF.

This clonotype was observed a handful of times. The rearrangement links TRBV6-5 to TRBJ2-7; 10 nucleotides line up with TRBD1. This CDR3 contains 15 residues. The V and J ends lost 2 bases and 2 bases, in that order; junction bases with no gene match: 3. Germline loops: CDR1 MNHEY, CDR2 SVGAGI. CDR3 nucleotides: TGTGCCAGCAGTTACGGCGGACAGGGGGCCTACGAGCAGTACTTC. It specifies CASSYGGQGAYEQYF.